The 18 T cell receptor beta chains listed next were all sequenced from one sample in a study of cytomegalovirus exposure and HLA in healthy donors. Both 60 Vbeta primers and 13 Jbeta primers went into the PCR. The method was immunoSEQ multiplex PCR; TCRdb's version includes in-frame clones alone and lacks a portion of them. The sample shows roughly 200,000 clones, roughly three quarters of them seen only once. Source material: PBMCs. The receptors here all came from a man in his fifties or sixties in good health and CMV-seronegative.

The chain carries TRBV5-1 and TRBJ2-2, with D possibly TRBD1 on 5 matching bases. V lost 4 bases and J 5 bases, leaving 15 bases between the germline ends. The CDR3 is 15 amino acids. Germline-derived CDR1 and CDR2 are SGHRS and YFSETQ. Here the CDR3 reads CASSRLDSLTGELFF. Written as DNA, the CDR3 is TGCGCCAGCAGCCGCCTAGACAGTCTTACCGGGGAGCTGTTTTTT. The variable domain in full, completed from reference TRBV5-1 and TRBJ2-2, reads KAGVTQTPRYLIKTRGQQVTLSCSPISGHRSVSWYQQTPGQGLQFLFEYFSETQRNKGNFPGRFSGRQFSNSRSEMNVSTLELGDSALYLCASSRLDSLTGELFFGEGSRLTVL.

This clone came up once. The chain is built from TRBV30 and TRBJ1-2; TRBD1 matches at 7 bases. Per the germline V gene, CDR1 is GTSNPN and CDR2 is SVGIG (reference sequence). V dropped 5 bases and J dropped 3; count of bases not matched to a gene: 9. The CDR3 is 14 residues long. The DNA of the CDR3 is TGTGCCTGGGATACAGGGGCCGGAGACTATGGCTACACCTTC. This gives the protein CAWDTGAGDYGYTF.

The chain carries TRBV5-1 and TRBJ2-3; D is possibly TRBD1 (6 bases). V was trimmed by 4 bases and J by 0 bases, leaving 15 bases between them. In germline, CDR1 is SGHRS, CDR2 YFSETQ. The CDR3 extends over 16 amino acids. Here the CDR3 DNA reads TGCGCCAGCAGCCAACCCGTGGACAGTAGCACAGATACGCAGTATTTT. As protein: CASSQPVDSSTDTQYF. The entire variable domain, with the rest obtained from reference TRBV5-1 and TRBJ2-3, is as follows: KAGVTQTPRYLIKTRGQQVTLSCSPISGHRSVSWYQQTPGQGLQFLFEYFSETQRNKGNFPGRFSGRQFSNSRSEMNVSTLELGDSALYLCASSQPVDSSTDTQYFGPGTRLTVL.

This clone was picked up a small number of times. V and J are TRBV28 and TRBJ2-2; 9 bases match TRBD1. Germline CDR1 reads MDHEN; CDR2 reads SYDVKM. The CDR3 extends over 16 amino acids. V gave up 4 bases and J gave up 3 bases; unmatched junction bases: 6. The CDR3, as DNA: TGTGCCAGCAGTTACAGGGGGCTTGGGTACACCGGGGAGCTGTTTTTT. Its protein product is CASSYRGLGYTGELFF.

The chain is built from TRBV5-4 and TRBJ1-4; a weak D match, TRBD1 (6 bases). V was shortened by 3 bases and J by 6 bases, with 18 bases between the two germline ends. Germline V gene lookup returns CDR1 SGHNT and CDR2 YYREEE (reference sequence). The length of the CDR3 is 16 residues. This CDR3 is CASSSRAGATDEKLFF. The CDR3 DNA reads TGTGCCAGCAGCTCTAGGGCAGGGGCTACGGATGAAAAACTGTTTTTT. Filled out from reference TRBV5-4 and TRBJ1-4, the complete variable domain reads ETGVTQSPTHLIKTRGQQVTLRCSSQSGHNTVSWYQQALGQGPQFIFQYYREEENGRGNFPPRFSGLQFPNYSSELNVNALELDDSALYLCASSSRAGATDEKLFFGSGTQLSVL.

This clone was counted a single time. The rearrangement joins TRBV2 to TRBJ1-1, with D unresolved. CDR3 length: 14 residues. Per the germline V gene, CDR1 is SNHLY and CDR2 is FYNNEI. V lost 5 bases, J lost 3 bases, and 13 bases lay in between. CDR3: CASSSNFQDTEAFF. The CDR3 nucleotides read TGTGCCAGCAGTTCGAACTTTCAGGACACTGAAGCTTTCTTT. Based on the CDR3 plus reference TRBV2 and TRBJ1-1, the full variable domain is EPEVTQTPSHQVTQMGQEVILRCVPISNHLYFYWYRQILGQKVEFLVSFYNNEISEKSEIFDDQFSVERPDGSNFTLKIRSTKLEDSAMYFCASSSNFQDTEAFFGQGTRLTVV.

The V gene is TRBV28, the J gene TRBJ2-7; TRBD2 aligns across 7 bases. The CDR3 is 14 residues long. After removal of 8 bases from V and 4 bases from J, the junction contained 11 bases not matched to a gene. CDR1 MDHEN and CDR2 SYDVKM come from the germline V gene. The CDR3 here is CASEIGPGRYEQYF. Here the CDR3 DNA reads TGTGCCAGCGAGATAGGGCCCGGGAGGTACGAGCAGTACTTC.

The V call is TRBV5-4, the J call TRBJ2-2; 16 bases agree with TRBD2. The germline V gene has CDR1 SGHNT and CDR2 YYREEE (reference sequence). J lost 7 bases, V lost 3 bases, and 6 bases had no gene match. The CDR3 runs 17 residues. This CDR3 reads CASSSPGLAGGLGELFF. CDR3 DNA sequence: TGTGCCAGCAGCTCACCGGGACTAGCGGGAGGGCTCGGGGAGCTGTTTTTT.

This chain joins TRBV2 and TRBJ2-7, with D possibly being TRBD2 (5 bases). CDR1 SNHLY and CDR2 FYNNEI come from the germline V gene. Trimming left V 7 bases short and J 2 bases short, with 9 bases between. This CDR3 is 12 amino acids long. The CDR3 DNA reads as TGTGCCAGCATCGGGGAGCCCTACGAGCAGTACTTC. Translating gives CASIGEPYEQYF.

The rearrangement joins TRBV10-1 to TRBJ2-1; 13 nucleotides line up with TRBD2. Germline loops: CDR1 WNHNN, CDR2 SYGVQD (reference sequence). After removal of 2 bases from V and 1 base from J, the junction contained 2 bases not matched to a gene. There are 17 residues in the CDR3. The CDR3 here is CASSERTSGSSYNEQFF. The CDR3 DNA sequence: TGCGCCAGCAGTGAGAGGACTAGCGGGAGTTCCTACAATGAGCAGTTCTTC.

The gene calls are TRBV5-1 and TRBJ2-7, with 12 nucleotides matching TRBD2. CDR1 SGHRS and CDR2 YFSETQ come from the germline V gene. The CDR3 spans 15 residues. Unmatched junction bases numbered 5, after V lost 1 base and J lost 6 bases. Here the CDR3 reads CASSLRLAGVGEQYF. The CDR3 DNA sequence: TGCGCCAGCAGCTTGCGACTAGCGGGAGTGGGCGAGCAGTACTTC. Supplemented by reference TRBV5-1 and TRBJ2-7, the full variable domain reads KAGVTQTPRYLIKTRGQQVTLSCSPISGHRSVSWYQQTPGQGLQFLFEYFSETQRNKGNFPGRFSGRQFSNSRSEMNVSTLELGDSALYLCASSLRLAGVGEQYFGPGTRLTVT.

The rearrangement links TRBV7-9 to TRBJ2-7; 10 bases are shared with TRBD2. The CDR3 runs 16 residues. The ends lost 1 base at V and 0 bases at J; junction bases unmatched: 3. The germline V gene encodes CDR1 SEHNR and CDR2 FQNEAQ (reference sequence). CDR3 residues: CASSLGGTSASYEQYF. The DNA for the CDR3 is TGTGCCAGCAGCTTAGGGGGGACTAGCGCCTCCTACGAGCAGTACTTC.

The chain employs TRBV5-4 and TRBJ2-5; 12 nucleotides agree with TRBD2. V shed 6 bases, J shed 5 bases, and the junction held 8 bases outside the gene matches. CDR3 length: 15 residues. Germline V gene sequence: CDR1 SGHNT, CDR2 YYREEE (reference sequence). The CDR3 bases are TGTGCCAGCACTTCGACTAGCGGGAGTCTTGAGACCCAGTACTTC. Translation gives CASTSTSGSLETQYF. Supplemented by reference TRBV5-4 and TRBJ2-5, the full variable domain reads ETGVTQSPTHLIKTRGQQVTLRCSSQSGHNTVSWYQQALGQGPQFIFQYYREEENGRGNFPPRFSGLQFPNYSSELNVNALELDDSALYLCASTSTSGSLETQYFGPGTRLLVL.

The chain couples TRBV6-1 to TRBJ2-1; the match to TRBD1 covers 12 bases. The CDR3 consists of 14 residues. Germline trimming cut 6 bases from V and 7 bases from J; bases unmatched to any gene: 4. CDR1 is MNHNS, CDR2 SASEGT, per germline. In DNA, the CDR3 is TGTGCCAGCAGGTCGGGACAGGGGGCAAATGAGCAGTTCTTC. It codes for CASRSGQGANEQFF.

The rearrangement joins TRBV2 to TRBJ2-5, with D tentatively TRBD1 (6 bases). Germline V gene data show CDR1 as SNHLY and CDR2 as FYNNEI. This CDR3 spans 15 amino acids. V lost 5 bases, J lost 2 bases, and 15 bases lay in between. This chain's CDR3 is CASSQSGQIQETQYF. In nucleotides, the CDR3 is TGTGCCAGCAGTCAATCCGGACAGATACAAGAGACCCAGTACTTC.

The chain couples TRBV14 to TRBJ2-7, with D possibly matching TRBD1 (6 bases). This CDR3 spans 15 amino acids. CDR1 SGHDN and CDR2 FVKESK come from the germline V gene. V lost 2 bases to trimming and J lost 0 bases, with 11 bases between them. CDR3 sequence (DNA): TGTGCCAGCAGCCAATGGGACACTCTCTCCTACGAGCAGTACTTC. It is translated as CASSQWDTLSYEQYF.

This clone was seen a single time. The chain couples TRBV5-1 to TRBJ2-7; D is unresolved. V lost 0 bases and J 2 bases, leaving 9 bases between the germline ends. Germline CDR1 and CDR2: SGHRS and YFSETQ. The CDR3 spans 14 residues. The CDR3 loop reads CASSLGLYAYEQYF. CDR3 bases: TGCGCCAGCAGCTTGGGACTGTATGCCTACGAGCAGTACTTC.

DNA of the CDR3: TGTGCCAGCAGTCAATCCACCGGGACAGGTGGAGGCGAGCAGTACTTC. Encoded protein: CASSQSTGTGGGEQYF. V usage is TRBV28 and J usage is TRBJ2-7; 8 bases are shared with TRBD1. The germline CDR1 and CDR2 sequences are MDHEN and SYDVKM. The ends lost 5 bases at V and 6 bases at J; junction bases unmatched: 15. There are 16 residues in the CDR3.